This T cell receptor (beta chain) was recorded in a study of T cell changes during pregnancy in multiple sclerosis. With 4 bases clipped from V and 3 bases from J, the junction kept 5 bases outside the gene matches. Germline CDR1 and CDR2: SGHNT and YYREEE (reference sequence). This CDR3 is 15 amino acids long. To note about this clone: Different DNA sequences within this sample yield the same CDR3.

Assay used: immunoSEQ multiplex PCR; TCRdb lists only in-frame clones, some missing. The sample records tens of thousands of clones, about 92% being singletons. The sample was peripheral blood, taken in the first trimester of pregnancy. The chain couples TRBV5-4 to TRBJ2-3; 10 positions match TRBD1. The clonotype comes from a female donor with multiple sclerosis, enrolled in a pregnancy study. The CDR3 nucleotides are TGTGCCAGCAGCCTCGACAGGGGGCTAACAGATACGCAGTATTTT. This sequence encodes CASSLDRGLTDTQYF.